This section outlines one TCR beta chain sequence together with its context. The data were taken from a study of blood T cell repertoires in COVID-19. Whole-study context: The study drew acute and convalescent COVID-19 samples from the United States, Italy and Spain. Sample material is recorded as cDNA or gDNA derived from T cells, B-cell-depleted T cells, or PBMCs.

Germline values: CDR1 LGHDT, CDR2 YNNKEL (reference sequence). Trimming at V came to 0 bases and at J to 0 bases, leaving 12 bases not matched to a gene. The CDR3 spans 19 residues. Authors' analysis steps: Reference gene primer amplification yielded estimated nucleated cell counts. Data came from immunoSEQ multiplex PCR; TCRdb stores just in-frame clones and leaves some out. Clonal size and the V and J genes are those of that table, whereas D and trimming came from the DNA. This table has approximately 210,000 clones, roughly 90% appearing once. The clonotype originates from a man aged 25-45 years who had recovered from COVID-19. The J gene is TRBJ1-2, the V gene TRBV3-1 (or the pseudogene TRBV3-2), with 8 bases identical to TRBD1. The sequenced sample was peripheral blood. The CDR3 DNA follows: TGTGCCAGCAGCCAAGATTTCAGTGACCGGGACAGGTCTAACTATGGCTACACCTTC. Translated, it gives CASSQDFSDRDRSNYGYTF.